The 18 T cell receptor beta chains given below trace back to one sample, sequenced in a study of response to subunit inactivated influenza vaccine. MiXCR, run by TCRdb on the RT-PCR reads, gives a single entry per CDR3 protein. This table has about half a million distinct CDR3 sequences, 7.6% appearing once. Material: PBMCs from blood, obtained 23 months after vaccination. Source of these receptors: a man between 50 and 75 years old who received an inactivated influenza vaccine.

This clonotype has more than one count but fewer than ten. This chain joins TRBV20-1 and TRBJ2-1; the match to TRBD2 covers 9 bases. V gave up 2 bases and J gave up 2 bases; unmatched junction bases: 13. The CDR3 is 18 amino acids. Germline loops: CDR1 DFQATT, CDR2 SNEGSKA (reference sequence). The CDR3 is CSARTSGWRARAYNEQFF. CDR3 bases: TGCAGTGCTAGAACTAGCGGGTGGAGGGCAAGGGCCTACAATGAGCAGTTCTTC.

Only a few counts were recorded for this clonotype. This chain uses TRBV5-1 with TRBJ2-5, with D hard to call. The CDR3 runs 15 residues. V was cut by 2 bases and J by 3 bases, with 14 bases left in between. Germline V gene sequence: CDR1 SGHRS, CDR2 YFSETQ. CDR3 sequence (DNA): TGCGCCAGCAGCTTCGAACCCGGACGAGAAGAGACCCAGTACTTC. Residues: CASSFEPGREETQYF.

This clonotype was recorded many times. This CDR3 reads CASSLVAETQETQYF. CDR3 in DNA: TGCGCCAGCAGCTTGGTGGCCGAGACCCAAGAGACCCAGTACTTC. The chain carries TRBV5-1 and TRBJ2-5; no definite D call. V lost 0 bases, J lost 1 base, and 10 bases lay in between. CDR1 is SGHRS and CDR2 is YFSETQ in the germline V gene. The CDR3 length is 15 residues.

This clonotype was seen more than once but under ten times. The CDR3 region is CSARDPMEPVEQFF. In DNA, the CDR3 is TGCAGTGCTAGAGATCCGATGGAGCCGGTCGAGCAGTTCTTC. This chain connects TRBV20-1 to TRBJ2-1; D is unresolved. Per germline, CDR1 DFQATT and CDR2 SNEGSKA (reference sequence). The V and J ends lost 0 bases and 10 bases respectively, with 16 bases between them. The CDR3 contains 14 residues.

Only a few counts were recorded for this clonotype. The chain joins TRBV7-2 to TRBJ2-1, with 7 bases that match TRBD1. Germline-derived CDR1 and CDR2 are SGHTA and FQGNSA. This CDR3 comprises 17 residues. J lost 0 bases, V lost 5 bases, and 10 bases had no gene match. The CDR3 DNA reads TGTGCCAGCAGCCCCGGTAGGGGGCAAAGCTCCTACAATGAGCAGTTCTTC. This codes for CASSPGRGQSSYNEQFF. The full variable domain, its missing parts supplied by reference TRBV7-2 and TRBJ2-1, is GAGVSQSPSNKVTEKGKDVELRCDPISGHTALYWYRQSLGQGLEFLIYFQGNSAPDKSGLPSDRFSAERTGGSVSTLTIQRTQQEDSAVYLCASSPGRGQSSYNEQFFGPGTRLTVL.

This clonotype was seen repeatedly, ten times or more. V and J are TRBV29-1 and TRBJ2-1, with D possibly matching TRBD2 (6 bases). CDR1 SQVTM and CDR2 ANQGSEA come from the germline V gene. CDR3 length: 12 residues. V was trimmed by 5 bases and J by 7 bases, leaving 12 bases between them. CDR3 in DNA: TGCAGCGTTCTCCTAGCGAGGAATGAGCAGTTCTTC. This translates into CSVLLARNEQFF.

This clonotype was recorded many times. The genes are TRBV5-1 and TRBJ2-1, with 7 bases that match TRBD2. CDR3 length: 17 residues. V gave up 0 bases and J gave up 1 base; unmatched junction bases: 7. Germline V gives CDR1 SGHRS, CDR2 YFSETQ. In DNA, the CDR3 is TGCGCCAGCAGCTTGGCCTCGGCGGGACTATCCTACAATGAGCAGTTCTTC. Its translation: CASSLASAGLSYNEQFF.

The rearrangement joins TRBV12-3 or TRBV12-4 to TRBJ1-2; weak D call: TRBD1 (5 bases). The ends were cut back, 7 bases at V and 7 bases at J, with 10 bases in the middle. CDR3 length equals 11 residues. DNA for the CDR3: TGTGCCAGCACCCAGGGACGTGGCTACACCTTC. This gives the protein CASTQGRGYTF.

This clonotype showed up just a few times. J is TRBJ2-7 and V is TRBV12-3 or TRBV12-4; D unresolved. V gave up 5 bases and J gave up 7 bases, with 18 bases separating them. The CDR3 length is 14 residues. Written as DNA, the CDR3 is TGTGCCAGCAGTCCTTCGGCCGGCGCGCGGGAGCAGTACTTC. Translating it yields CASSPSAGAREQYF.

This clonotype has a count of ten or more. This sequence joins TRBV21-1 and TRBJ1-5; the DNA was not used to check the table's D call, TRBD1. TRBV21-1 is given as a pseudogene. This CDR3 has 18 residues. The DNA for the CDR3 is TGTGCCAGCAGCAAATTGCGGTGGACAGGGAAGGGATCTCAGCCCCAGCATTTT. It is translated as CASSKLRWTGKGSQPQHF.

The table lists this clonotype with a few counts. The chain uses TRBV7-9 and TRBJ2-2; 8 bases fit TRBD1. Germline-derived CDR1 and CDR2 are SEHNR and FQNEAQ (reference sequence). The CDR3 contains 14 residues. The V gene end was trimmed by 6 bases and the J gene end by 7 bases; junction bases not matched to a gene: 7. CDR3 sequence: CASRRQGINGELFF. The CDR3 bases are TGTGCCAGCAGAAGACAGGGGATTAACGGGGAGCTGTTTTTT.

This clonotype was seen many times. The chain employs TRBV12-3 or TRBV12-4 and TRBJ2-3; 7 bases line up with TRBD2. This CDR3 contains 14 residues. V lost 3 bases to trimming and J lost 6 bases; unmatched junction nucleotides: 6. The CDR3 sequence is CASSLGGGEDTQYF. The CDR3 coding sequence is TGTGCCAGCAGTTTGGGGGGAGGGGAGGATACGCAGTATTTT.

This clonotype was recorded many times. The chain joins TRBV4-2 to TRBJ2-7; 8 nucleotides agree with TRBD2. This CDR3 spans 16 amino acids. In germline, CDR1 is LGHNA, CDR2 YNFKEQ. Trimming cost V 6 bases and J 6 bases; bases outside gene matches: 16. CDR3 DNA: TGTGCCAGCAGTCAAACCATATTCGGCGCGGGAGGCGAGCAGTACTTC. As protein: CASSQTIFGAGGEQYF.

V usage is TRBV5-1 and J usage is TRBJ2-7, with 7 bases identical to TRBD1. This CDR3 has 15 amino acids. The trim removed 0 bases at V and 3 bases at J, leaving 6 bases unmatched. The germline V gene encodes CDR1 SGHRS and CDR2 YFSETQ. The CDR3 DNA reads TGCGCCAGCAGCTTGGACGGACGGGACAGCTACGAGCAGTACTTC. Its translation: CASSLDGRDSYEQYF. Complete variable domain (other parts from reference TRBV5-1 and TRBJ2-7): KAGVTQTPRYLIKTRGQQVTLSCSPISGHRSVSWYQQTPGQGLQFLFEYFSETQRNKGNFPGRFSGRQFSNSRSEMNVSTLELGDSALYLCASSLDGRDSYEQYFGPGTRLTVT.

This clonotype has at least ten counts. The rearrangement uses TRBV4-3 and TRBJ2-6; D is undetermined. The germline CDR1 and CDR2 sequences are LGHNA and YSLEER. Trimming cost V 4 bases and J 0 bases, with 13 bases left between them. This CDR3 has 17 amino acids. Here the CDR3 reads CASSRGVLSSGANVLTF. The CDR3 bases are TGCGCCAGCAGCCGAGGAGTCCTGAGCTCTGGGGCCAACGTCCTGACTTTC.

This rearrangement joins TRBV6-1 to TRBJ2-2; 7 nucleotides match TRBD1. Germline V gene sequence: CDR1 MNHNS, CDR2 SASEGT. CDR3 length: 15 residues. The V and J ends lost 6 bases and 1 base, in that order; junction bases with no gene match: 5. CDR3 protein: CASRQTGLNTGELFF. The CDR3 DNA reads TGTGCCAGCAGGCAGACAGGGTTGAACACCGGGGAGCTGTTTTTT.

There are a few counts of this clonotype. This chain uses TRBV14 with TRBJ1-1; possible D gene TRBD1, 5 bases. The germline gives CDR1 SGHDN, CDR2 FVKESK. The CDR3 contains 14 residues. V was shortened by 4 bases and J by 4 bases, with 13 bases between the two germline ends. This CDR3 is CASSPPGRGTEAFF. In nucleotides, the CDR3 is TGTGCCAGCAGCCCCCCGGGGAGGGGCACTGAAGCTTTCTTT.

This clonotype came up a few times. The rearrangement links TRBV5-5 to TRBJ2-7; 9 nucleotides match TRBD1. Germline V gene lookup returns CDR1 SGHKS and CDR2 YYEKEE (reference sequence). This CDR3 contains 16 residues. V trimming: 4 bases; J trimming: 5 bases; junction bases outside the gene matches: 13. The CDR3 coding sequence is TGTGCCAGCAGCCCACGTGGCGGGACAGGGAGCGACGAGCAGTACTTC. It yields the protein CASSPRGGTGSDEQYF.